These 11 T cell receptor beta chains were sequenced from one sample in a study of shared clonotypes between healthy human individuals. Profiling relied on immunoSEQ multiplex PCR, and the TCRdb table lists in-frame clones only, not all of them. The sample holds some 2.1 million clones; over 85% are singletons and the top ten take approximately 0.13%. The sequencing input was naive CD4+ T cells sorted from blood. Described subset: CD45RA+ positively selected. The receptors were gathered from a man younger than 30 in good health.

The rearrangement uses TRBV18 and TRBJ1-1; D is undetermined. Germline V gives CDR1 KGHSH, CDR2 LQKENI. V lost 0 bases and J 10 bases, leaving 15 bases between the germline ends. The CDR3 length is 14 residues. CDR3 sequence: CASSPPTPAPGAFF. The CDR3 region has the DNA TGTGCCAGCTCACCACCAACGCCAGCACCGGGAGCTTTCTTT.

In its sample, this clone was seen once. V and J are TRBV6-5 and TRBJ2-5; TRBD1 is a possible D gene (6 bases). There are 13 residues in the CDR3. The V end lost 6 bases, the J end lost 1 base, and 9 bases lay between the germline ends. Per germline, CDR1 MNHEY and CDR2 SVGAGI. The CDR3 DNA follows: TGTGCCAGCAGCGACAGGACCCAAGAGACCCAGTACTTC. It encodes CASSDRTQETQYF.

This clone was picked up one time. This chain joins TRBV6-6 and TRBJ1-2; D is uncertain. V shed 6 bases and J shed 4 bases, with 6 bases lying between them. Germline V gene sequence: CDR1 MNHNY, CDR2 SVGAGI (reference sequence). This CDR3 has 11 amino acids. CDR3 nucleotide sequence: TGTGCCAGCAGCCTATTCTATGGCTACACCTTC. Amino acids: CASSLFYGYTF.

Concerning this clone itself: Other nucleotide sequences in the sample specify the same CDR3. V usage is TRBV2 and J usage is TRBJ2-2, with D perhaps matching TRBD1 (5 bases). Per the germline V gene, CDR1 is SNHLY and CDR2 is FYNNEI. The CDR3 covers 13 residues. The ends were cut back, 8 bases at V and 2 bases at J, with 9 bases in the middle. The CDR3 coding sequence is TGTGCCAGCTCAAGGGGTAACACCGGGGAGCTGTTTTTT. Its protein product is CASSRGNTGELFF. Combining the CDR3 with reference TRBV2 and TRBJ2-2 gives the whole variable domain EPEVTQTPSHQVTQMGQEVILRCVPISNHLYFYWYRQILGQKVEFLVSFYNNEISEKSEIFDDQFSVERPDGSNFTLKIRSTKLEDSAMYFCASSRGNTGELFFGEGSRLTVL.

The rearrangement joins TRBV6-6 to TRBJ2-1; the D call may be TRBD1 or TRBD2 (5 bases each). The CDR3 is made up of 16 amino acids. Germline CDR1 MNHNY, CDR2 SVGAGI (reference sequence). The V end was cut by 6 bases, the J end by 0 bases, with 15 bases between. CDR3 bases: TGTGCCAGCAGGTCCGGGACGTCAAGCTCCTACAATGAGCAGTTCTTC. This gives the protein CASRSGTSSSYNEQFF.

The chain's CDR3 is CASSPGTVEGNTIYF. The CDR3 nucleotides are TGTGCCAGCAGTCCCGGGACGGTTGAAGGAAACACCATATATTTT. This rearrangement joins TRBV28 to TRBJ1-3, with D possibly matching TRBD1 (5 bases). CDR1 MDHEN and CDR2 SYDVKM come from the germline V gene. This CDR3 comprises 15 residues. Trimming removed 5 bases from V and 4 bases from J, with 15 bases in between.

The chain links TRBV15 to TRBJ2-7; tentatively, D is TRBD1 (6 bases). The CDR3 is 15 residues long. Germline loops: CDR1 LNHNV, CDR2 YYDKDF (reference sequence). The V gene lost 5 bases and the J gene lost 5 bases, with 19 bases spanning the gap. CDR3 DNA sequence: TGTGCCACCAGCGGGCTCAGGGGTGAAGACGACGAGCAGTACTTC. It yields the protein CATSGLRGEDDEQYF.

The DNA for the CDR3 is TGTGCCAGTAACAGGGGGCAGGATAATGAAAAACTGTTTTTT. The encoded protein is CASNRGQDNEKLFF. The chain couples TRBV19 to TRBJ1-4; 9 bases are a match to TRBD1. Unmatched junction bases numbered 4, after V lost 7 bases and J lost 4 bases. Germline lookup yields CDR1 LNHDA and CDR2 SQIVND (reference sequence). The CDR3 is made up of 14 amino acids.

The chain combines TRBV11-2 with TRBJ1-2; 9 bases are a match to TRBD1. The V gene's germline CDR1 is SGHAT and CDR2 FQNNGV. CDR3 length: 16 amino acids. V was clipped by 1 base and J by 4 bases; unmatched bases: 7. The CDR3, as DNA: TGTGCCAGCAGCTTAGTACGGACAGGGGAAGGCTATGGCTACACCTTC. It is translated as CASSLVRTGEGYGYTF.

The chain is built from TRBV11-2 and TRBJ2-5; a possible D gene is TRBD2 (6 bases). This CDR3 region has 13 residues. Trimming took 1 base from V and 5 from J, leaving 8 bases between them. Looked up from germline, CDR1 is SGHAT and CDR2 is FQNNGV. The CDR3, as DNA: TGTGCCAGCAGCTTAGTAGGGAGGGAGACCCAGTACTTC. This translates into CASSLVGRETQYF.

The chain uses TRBV30 and TRBJ1-1, with D perhaps TRBD1 (5 bases). Germline CDR1 and CDR2: GTSNPN and SVGIG (reference sequence). The CDR3 totals 15 residues. The V and J ends lost 2 bases and 4 bases respectively, with 17 bases between them. CDR3 amino acids: CAWSSLLRGGTEAFF. The CDR3 nucleotides are TGTGCCTGGAGTTCCCTGTTGCGGGGGGGCACTGAAGCTTTCTTT.